This T cell receptor (beta chain) is from a study of shared clonotypes between healthy human individuals. The germline V and J ends were trimmed by 2 bases and 6 bases, with 16 bases remaining between them. From germline, CDR1 is SEHNR and CDR2 FQNEAQ (reference sequence). The CDR3 length is 15 residues. It was CD45RO-negative cells, positively selected for CCR7, that made up naive CD8 cells, with terminally differentiated effector memory CD45RA+ cells excluded. Healthy and HIV-negative, the adult donors had no recent acute infections or vaccinations. Every subset had its genomic DNA shared out evenly among several immunoSEQ plates. Assay used: immunoSEQ multiplex PCR; TCRdb lists only in-frame clones, some missing. The sample lists more than 2 million clones, just over 90% seen once, with approximately 1.7% in the top ten. Whole-study findings and limits: Large depth notwithstanding, sorted-subset sequencing proved incomplete by rarefaction. Naive subsets typically showed greater estimated richness than memory subsets.

On this clone: What it recognizes is unknown.

The sample taken for sequencing was naive CD8+ T cells from PBMCs. This TCR was recovered from a man aged 18 to 30 in good health. Some clones in this sample may be carry-over from other donors' samples. This chain connects TRBV7-9 to TRBJ1-2; D is perhaps TRBD1 (6 bases). The CDR3 region is CASSLSGGLVDGYTF. The DNA of the CDR3 is TGTGCCAGCAGCTTATCGGGGGGCTTAGTAGATGGCTACACCTTC.